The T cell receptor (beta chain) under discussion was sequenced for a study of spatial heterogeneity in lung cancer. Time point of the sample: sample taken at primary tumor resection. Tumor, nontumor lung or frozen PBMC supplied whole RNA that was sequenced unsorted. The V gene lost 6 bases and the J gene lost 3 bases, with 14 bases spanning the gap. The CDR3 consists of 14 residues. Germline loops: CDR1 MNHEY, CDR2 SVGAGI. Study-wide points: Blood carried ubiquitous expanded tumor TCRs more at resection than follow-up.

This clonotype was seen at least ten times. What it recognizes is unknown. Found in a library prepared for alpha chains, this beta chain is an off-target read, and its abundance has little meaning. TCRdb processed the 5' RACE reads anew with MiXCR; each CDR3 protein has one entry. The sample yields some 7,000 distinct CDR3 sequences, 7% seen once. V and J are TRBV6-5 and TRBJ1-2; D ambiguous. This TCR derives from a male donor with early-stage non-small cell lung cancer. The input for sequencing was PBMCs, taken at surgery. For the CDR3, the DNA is TGTGCCAGCAGGCCCACAACACCGGACTATGGCTACACCTTC. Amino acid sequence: CASRPTTPDYGYTF.